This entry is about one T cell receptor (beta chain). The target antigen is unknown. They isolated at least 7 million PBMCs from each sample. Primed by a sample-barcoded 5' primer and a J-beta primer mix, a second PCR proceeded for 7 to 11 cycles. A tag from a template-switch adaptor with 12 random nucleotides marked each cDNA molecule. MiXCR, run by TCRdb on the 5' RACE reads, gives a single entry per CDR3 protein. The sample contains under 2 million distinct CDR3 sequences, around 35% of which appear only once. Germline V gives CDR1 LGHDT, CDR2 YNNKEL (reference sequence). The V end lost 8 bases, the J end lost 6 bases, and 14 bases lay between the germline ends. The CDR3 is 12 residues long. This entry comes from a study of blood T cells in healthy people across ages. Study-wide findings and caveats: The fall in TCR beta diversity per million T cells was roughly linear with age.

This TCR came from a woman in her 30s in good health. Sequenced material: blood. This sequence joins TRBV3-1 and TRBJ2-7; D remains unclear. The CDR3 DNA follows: TGTGCCAGCCGGCAGCTCTCGGGCGAGCAGTACTTC. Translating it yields CASRQLSGEQYF.